This TCR beta chain is from a study of regulatory T cells in long-lasting Graves disease. Study-wide background: Positive TSH receptor antibodies alongside over 5 years of antithyroid drugs were what marked Graves' disease as persistent.

The V end lost 5 bases, the J end lost 3 bases, and 21 bases lay between the germline ends. The CDR3 is 17 amino acids. Time point noted: persistent/refractory GD, antithyroid drugs over 5 years with positive TRAb. The TCR library was made from RNA that had been extracted from PBMCs in TRIzol. All patients originated from an endocrinology department located in Xi'an, China. Staff took about 9 milliliters of peripheral blood and put it into EDTA tubes. Construction of TCR beta libraries relied on iRepertoire HTBI primers and on Arm-PCR targeting CDR3 regions. One entry per CDR3 protein, called by TCRdb with MiXCR from the multiplex PCR reads. Of hundreds of thousands of distinct CDR3 sequences listed, less than 25% were seen once; the top ten hold about an eighth. Worth noting for this clonotype: What it recognizes is unknown.

Findings of the study overall: TRBV28, TRBJ1-2 and TRBJ2-5 were segments that persistent disease favored.

The clonotype was recovered from a female donor with Graves disease. The input for sequencing was peripheral blood mononuclear cells (PBMCs), taken when the disease was refractory, from a patient treated with antithyroid drugs. The rearrangement joins TRBV12-3 or TRBV12-4 to TRBJ2-3; a weak D match, TRBD2 (6 bases). The CDR3 sequence is CASSPLVVADITDTQYF. In DNA form, the CDR3 reads TGTGCCAGCAGTCCCTTGGTGGTAGCGGATATTACAGATACGCAGTATTTT.